These 21 T cell receptor beta chains share one sample of origin, sequenced in a study of blood T cell repertoires in COVID-19. Method: immunoSEQ multiplex PCR; TCRdb's copy keeps in-frame clones and lacks some. In the table there are approximately 270,000 clones, about 85% of which are singletons. The sequencing sample was made of peripheral blood. Receptor source: a man between 18 and 35 years old with active or convalescent COVID-19.

The chain carries TRBV28 and TRBJ1-5; perhaps TRBD1 as D (6 bases). CDR3 length: 12 amino acids. CDR1 is MDHEN and CDR2 is SYDVKM in the germline V gene. The CDR3 is CGAGGQKGPQHF. The CDR3 region has the DNA TGTGGCGCGGGGGGCCAGAAGGGGCCCCAGCATTTT.

The chain is built from TRBV6-2 or TRBV6-3 and TRBJ1-5; tentative D call: TRBD1 (5 bases). The length of the CDR3 is 16 residues. V gave up 2 bases and J gave up 0 bases, with 11 bases separating them. Germline V gives CDR1 MNHEY, CDR2 SVGEGT. The CDR3 DNA sequence: TGTGCCAGCAGTTACCCCGCGGGGCCTAGCAATCAGCCCCAGCATTTT. This translates into CASSYPAGPSNQPQHF.

The V and J genes are TRBV5-1 and TRBJ1-3; 9 bases are shared with TRBD1. Trimming at V came to 2 bases and at J to 0 bases, leaving 9 bases not matched to a gene. Germline-derived CDR1 and CDR2 are SGHRS and YFSETQ. The CDR3 has 18 amino acids. The CDR3 nucleotides read TGCGCCAGCAGCTTACAGGGGGCTAACACACCCTCTGGAAACACCATATATTTT. It is translated as CASSLQGANTPSGNTIYF. Drawing the rest from reference TRBV5-1 and TRBJ1-3, the complete variable domain is KAGVTQTPRYLIKTRGQQVTLSCSPISGHRSVSWYQQTPGQGLQFLFEYFSETQRNKGNFPGRFSGRQFSNSRSEMNVSTLELGDSALYLCASSLQGANTPSGNTIYFGEGSWLTVV.

This clone has only a few counts. The rearrangement uses TRBV28 and TRBJ1-6; D is unclear. V lost 3 bases and J lost 5, with 8 bases in between. CDR1 and CDR2 from the germline V gene are MDHEN and SYDVKM. The CDR3 runs 14 residues. The CDR3 bases are TGTGCCAGCAGTTTGGCCGGGAATAATTCACCCCTCCACTTT. It specifies CASSLAGNNSPLHF. Based on the CDR3 plus reference TRBV28 and TRBJ1-6, the full variable domain is DVKVTQSSRYLVKRTGEKVFLECVQDMDHENMFWYRQDPGLGLRLIYFSYDVKMKEKGDIPEGYSVSREKKERFSLILESASTNQTSMYLCASSLAGNNSPLHFGNGTRLTVT.

V is TRBV21-1 and J is TRBJ1-2; the D segment call TRBD1 is taken from the table without a DNA check. TRBV21-1 is deemed a pseudogene. This CDR3 is built from 12 residues. The CDR3 DNA reads as TGTGCCAGCAGCAAAGACAGCTATGGCTACACCTTC. Translating gives CASSKDSYGYTF.

The chain recombines TRBV5-1 with TRBJ1-4; the match to TRBD1 covers 10 bases. Trimming cost V 4 bases and J 6 bases; bases outside gene matches: 9. This CDR3 region has 16 residues. From germline, CDR1 is SGHRS and CDR2 YFSETQ. The CDR3 region is CASSRTGGTGDEKLFF. CDR3 nucleotide sequence: TGCGCCAGCAGCCGGACGGGTGGGACAGGGGATGAAAAACTGTTTTTT.

This clone came up a few times. The chain is built from TRBV7-3 and TRBJ1-1; no clear D. The CDR3 has 13 amino acids. CDR1 is SGHTA, CDR2 FQGTGA, per germline. Deletions cut 5 bases from V and 1 base from J, with 8 bases between. The CDR3 DNA reads as TGTGCCAGCAGCATGGCGGGGAACACTGAAGCTTTCTTT. It encodes CASSMAGNTEAFF. Combining the CDR3 with reference TRBV7-3 and TRBJ1-1 gives the whole variable domain GAGVSQTPSNKVTEKGKYVELRCDPISGHTALYWYRQSLGQGPEFLIYFQGTGAADDSGLPNDRFFAVRPEGSVSTLKIQRTERGDSAVYLCASSMAGNTEAFFGQGTRLTVV.

The chain has TRBV28 and TRBJ1-2, with 10 bases fitting TRBD1. CDR1 is MDHEN and CDR2 is SYDVKM in the germline V gene. The CDR3 loop spans 18 amino acids. V shed 6 bases and J 4 bases; nucleotides not matched to a gene: 17. The CDR3 sequence is CASSTIRTGGSDGYGYTF. The CDR3 DNA reads as TGTGCCAGCAGCACGATAAGGACAGGGGGGAGTGACGGCTATGGCTACACCTTC.

V and J are TRBV12-5 and TRBJ2-1, with TRBD2 matching 9 bases. The CDR3 is 16 amino acids. CDR1 and CDR2 from the germline V gene are LGHNT and FRNRAP. Trimming took 7 bases from V and 2 from J; bases not matched to a gene: 9. The CDR3 protein is CASAKLAGGAYNEQFF. DNA for the CDR3: TGTGCTAGTGCCAAACTAGCGGGTGGGGCCTACAATGAGCAGTTCTTC.

About this clone itself: Additional DNA sequences in this sample encode the identical CDR3. The chain is built from TRBV19 and TRBJ2-7; 7 bases map to TRBD1. From germline, CDR1 is LNHDA and CDR2 SQIVND (reference sequence). The CDR3 is 13 amino acids. The trim removed 3 bases at V and 1 base at J, leaving 0 bases unmatched. CDR3 nucleotides: TGTGCCAGTAGTATGGGACAGTCCTACGAGCAGTACTTC. This encodes CASSMGQSYEQYF.

The chain couples TRBV27 to TRBJ2-7; TRBD2 might be the D (5 bases). V was trimmed by 4 bases and J by 2 bases, leaving 12 bases between them. Per germline, CDR1 MNHEY and CDR2 SMNVEV (reference sequence). This CDR3 has 14 residues. This chain's CDR3 is CASSSSLGPYEQYF. The DNA of the CDR3 is TGTGCCAGCAGTTCCTCACTAGGTCCCTACGAGCAGTACTTC.

This chain joins TRBV11-2 and TRBJ1-3, with 9 nucleotides matching TRBD1. The CDR3 has 18 residues. V shed 0 bases, J shed 1 base, and the junction held 7 bases outside the gene matches. From germline, CDR1 is SGHAT and CDR2 FQNNGV. CDR3 coding DNA: TGTGCCAGCAGCTTAGACCCGCCGGGACAGGGATCTGGAAACACCATATATTTT. Encoded protein: CASSLDPPGQGSGNTIYF.

A single count supports this clone. The genes are TRBV7-2 and TRBJ1-3; TRBD1 is a possible D gene (5 bases). Germline loops: CDR1 SGHTA, CDR2 FQGNSA. V was clipped by 5 bases and J by 4 bases, with 9 bases between them. The CDR3 sequence is 13 residues long. In nucleotides, the CDR3 is TGTGCCAGCAGCCCCCAGGGAGGAAACACCATATATTTT. Amino acids: CASSPQGGNTIYF.

The rearrangement joins TRBV7-8 to TRBJ1-5; D uncertain. V lost 4 bases, J lost 0 bases, and 13 bases lay in between. The CDR3 length is 16 residues. Germline lookup yields CDR1 SGHVS and CDR2 FQNEAQ. The CDR3 here is CASSSDGLISNQPQHF. CDR3 nucleotide sequence: TGTGCCAGCAGCTCGGACGGACTGATTAGCAATCAGCCCCAGCATTTT.

The rearrangement uses TRBV27 and TRBJ1-5; 8 bases are shared with TRBD1. This CDR3 has 18 residues. Germline V gives CDR1 MNHEY, CDR2 SMNVEV (reference sequence). Germline trimming cut 1 base from V and 0 bases from J; bases unmatched to any gene: 8. CDR3 coding DNA: TGTGCCAGCAGTTTATGGGCCAGGGGGCGCGTTAGCAATCAGCCCCAGCATTTT. This encodes CASSLWARGRVSNQPQHF.

The rearrangement joins TRBV6-2 or TRBV6-3 to TRBJ2-2, with TRBD2 identical over 15 bases. The V segment lost 2 bases and the J segment 6 bases; nucleotides outside the gene matches: 10. Germline CDR1 is MNHEY and CDR2 is SVGEGT. The CDR3 has 19 amino acids. In DNA, the CDR3 is TGTGCCAGCAGTTACCGGGGACTAGCGGGAGGTTATATTTCCGGGGAGCTGTTTTTT. Residues: CASSYRGLAGGYISGELFF.

Turning to this clone: Other DNA sequences of this sample code for an identical CDR3. The gene calls are TRBV2 and TRBJ2-2; 7 nucleotides align to TRBD2. CDR1 is SNHLY, CDR2 FYNNEI, per germline. V gave up 8 bases and J gave up 1 base; unmatched junction bases: 4. CDR3 length: 14 residues. CDR3 in DNA: TGTGCCAGCGGACTAGGAGGGAACACCGGGGAGCTGTTTTTT. It specifies CASGLGGNTGELFF. The full variable domain, with the rest looked up from reference TRBV2 and TRBJ2-2, is EPEVTQTPSHQVTQMGQEVILRCVPISNHLYFYWYRQILGQKVEFLVSFYNNEISEKSEIFDDQFSVERPDGSNFTLKIRSTKLEDSAMYFCASGLGGNTGELFFGEGSRLTVL.

The J gene is TRBJ2-1, the V gene TRBV11-2; TRBD2 might be the D (5 bases). CDR1 SGHAT and CDR2 FQNNGV come from the germline V gene. V shed 7 bases and J shed 8 bases, with 18 bases lying between them. The CDR3 length is 14 residues. CDR3 DNA: TGTGCCAGCAATCTCCGGGGTCAGCTCCATGAGCAGTTCTTC. The encoded protein is CASNLRGQLHEQFF.

The chain has TRBV6-6 and TRBJ2-1; 8 positions match TRBD1. J lost 4 bases, V lost 1 base, and 6 bases had no gene match. This CDR3 contains 16 residues. Germline values: CDR1 MNHNY, CDR2 SVGAGI (reference sequence). CDR3 region: CASSYLGQGLYNEQFF. The CDR3 region has the DNA TGTGCCAGCAGTTACTTAGGACAGGGCCTTTACAATGAGCAGTTCTTC.

The chain is built from TRBV25-1 and TRBJ1-5; 9 bases align to TRBD1. CDR3 size: 14 residues. Unmatched junction bases numbered 6, after V lost 6 bases and J lost 6 bases. In germline, CDR1 is MGHDK, CDR2 SYGVNS. CDR3 sequence (DNA): TGTGCCAGCAGGGACAGGGGCTCGGGTCAGCCCCAGCATTTT. It is translated as CASRDRGSGQPQHF.

The J gene is TRBJ2-3, the V gene TRBV5-4, with 7 bases that match TRBD1. The J segment lost 0 bases and the V segment lost 4 bases, leaving 5 bases of the junction unmatched. Germline assignment: CDR1 SGHNT and CDR2 YYREEE (reference sequence). The CDR3 loop spans 15 amino acids. The CDR3 region has the DNA TGTGCCAGCAGCCGACAGGGAATTAGCACAGATACGCAGTATTTT. Its translation is CASSRQGISTDTQYF.